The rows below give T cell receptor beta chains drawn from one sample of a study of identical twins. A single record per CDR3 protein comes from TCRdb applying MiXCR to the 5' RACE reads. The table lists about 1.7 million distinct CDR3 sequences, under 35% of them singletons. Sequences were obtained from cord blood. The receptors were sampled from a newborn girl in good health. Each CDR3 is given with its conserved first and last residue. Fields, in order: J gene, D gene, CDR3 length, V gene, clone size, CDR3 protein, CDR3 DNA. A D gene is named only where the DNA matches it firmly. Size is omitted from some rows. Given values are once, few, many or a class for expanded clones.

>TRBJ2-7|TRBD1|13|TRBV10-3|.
CAISETGGHEQYF
TGTGCCATCAGTGAGACAGGGGGGCACGAGCAGTACTTC
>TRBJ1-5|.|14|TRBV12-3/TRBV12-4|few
CASSLNQGHQPQHF
TGTGCCAGCAGTTTAAACCAGGGGCATCAGCCCCAGCATTTT
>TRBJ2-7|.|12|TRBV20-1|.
CSARRTKYEQYF
TGCAGTGCTAGGAGGACAAAATACGAGCAGTACTTC
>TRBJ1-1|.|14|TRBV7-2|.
CASSFVREGTEAFF
TGTGCCAGCAGCTTCGTCAGGGAAGGCACTGAAGCTTTCTTT
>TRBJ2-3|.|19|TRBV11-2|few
CASSLDRVTGRSSTDTQYF
TGTGCCAGCAGCTTAGATCGTGTCACGGGCCGATCTAGCACAGATACGCAGTATTTT
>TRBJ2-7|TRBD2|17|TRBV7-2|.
CASSPRGVRTSGYEQYF
TGTGCCAGCAGCCCAAGAGGTGTCCGGACTAGCGGATACGAGCAGTACTTC
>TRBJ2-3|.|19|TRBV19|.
CASSIPVARGGALRNTQYF
TGTGCCAGTAGTATCCCCGTAGCGAGGGGGGGGGCCCTCAGGAATACGCAGTATTTT
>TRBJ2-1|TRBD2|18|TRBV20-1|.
CSASGWTSGLSSYNEQFF
TGCAGTGCCTCCGGTTGGACTAGCGGCCTTAGCTCCTACAATGAGCAGTTCTTC
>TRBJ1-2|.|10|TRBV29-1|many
CSVDSYGYTF
TGCAGCGTTGACAGCTATGGCTACACCTTC
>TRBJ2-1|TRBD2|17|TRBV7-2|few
CASSLARLAGDKNEQFF
TGTGCCAGCAGCTTAGCGCGCCTAGCGGGTGATAAGAATGAGCAGTTCTTC
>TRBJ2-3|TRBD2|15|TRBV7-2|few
CASSLRGSWSDTQYF
TGTGCCAGCAGCTTACGCGGGAGTTGGTCAGATACGCAGTATTTT
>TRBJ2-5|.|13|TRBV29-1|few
CSVEGGNQETQYF
TGCAGCGTTGAAGGCGGGAACCAAGAGACCCAGTACTTC
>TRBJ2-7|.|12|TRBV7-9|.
CASSFMNYEQYF
TGTGCCAGCAGCTTCATGAACTACGAGCAGTACTTC
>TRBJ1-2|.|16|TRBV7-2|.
CASSFAALRVQGGYTF
TGTGCCAGCAGCTTCGCAGCCCTCAGGGTTCAGGGTGGCTACACCTTC
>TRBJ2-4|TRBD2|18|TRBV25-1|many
CASSPPASGKLAKNIQYF
TGTGCCAGCAGTCCGCCGGCTAGCGGTAAGCTAGCCAAAAACATTCAGTACTTC
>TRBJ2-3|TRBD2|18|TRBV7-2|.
CASSFLLAGATSTDTQYF
TGTGCCAGCAGCTTCTTACTAGCGGGAGCCACTAGCACAGATACGCAGTATTTT
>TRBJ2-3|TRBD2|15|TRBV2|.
CARRLAGSRTDTQYF
TGTGCCAGGAGACTAGCGGGGTCGAGAACAGATACGCAGTATTTT
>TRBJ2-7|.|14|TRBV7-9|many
CASSLVSRAYEQYF
TGTGCCAGCAGCTTAGTTTCCAGGGCCTACGAGCAGTACTTC
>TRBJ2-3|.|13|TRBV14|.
CASSQALEGTQYF
TGTGCCAGCAGCCAGGCACTAGAGGGTACGCAGTATTTT
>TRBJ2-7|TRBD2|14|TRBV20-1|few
CSARYRLAPYEQYF
TGCAGTGCTAGATATCGACTAGCCCCCTACGAGCAGTACTTC
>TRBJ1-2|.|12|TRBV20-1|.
CSARIRERGYTF
TGCAGTGCTAGGATCAGGGAGAGGGGCTACACCTTC
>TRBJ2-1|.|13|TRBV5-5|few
CASGRKFDYEQFF
TGTGCCAGCGGTAGGAAATTTGACTATGAGCAGTTCTTC
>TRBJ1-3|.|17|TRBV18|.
CASSPSQGGSSGNTIYF
TGTGCCAGCTCACCGTCACAGGGTGGGAGCTCTGGAAACACCATATATTTT
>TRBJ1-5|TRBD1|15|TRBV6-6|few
CASSRRPGGWQPQHF
TGTGCCAGCAGCCGCCGACCAGGGGGCTGGCAGCCCCAGCATTTT
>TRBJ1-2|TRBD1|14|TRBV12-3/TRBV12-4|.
CASSYGTETYGYTF
TGTGCCAGCAGCTACGGGACAGAGACGTATGGCTACACCTTC
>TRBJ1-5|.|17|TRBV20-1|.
CSAAPFTGGRSNQPQHF
TGCAGTGCGGCCCCCTTTACCGGGGGCCGGAGCAATCAGCCCCAGCATTTT
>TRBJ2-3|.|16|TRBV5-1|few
CASSWGDGSNTDTQYF
TGCGCCAGCAGCTGGGGGGACGGAAGTAACACAGATACGCAGTATTTT
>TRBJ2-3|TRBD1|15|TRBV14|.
CASSRDRTRTDTQYF
TGTGCCAGCAGCCGGGACAGAACCCGCACAGATACGCAGTATTTT
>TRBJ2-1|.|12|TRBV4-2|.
CASSPALGEQFF
TGTGCCAGCAGCCCGGCCTTGGGCGAGCAGTTCTTC
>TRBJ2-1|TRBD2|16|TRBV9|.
CASSVGGTSGSNEQFF
TGTGCCAGCAGCGTAGGCGGGACTAGCGGGAGTAATGAGCAGTTCTTC
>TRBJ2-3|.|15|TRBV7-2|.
CASSLGVESTDTQYF
TGTGCCAGCAGCTTGGGGGTCGAAAGCACAGATACGCAGTATTTT
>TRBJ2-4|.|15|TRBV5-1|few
CASSLLSSAKNIQYF
TGCGCCAGCAGCTTGCTCAGCTCCGCCAAAAACATTCAGTACTTC
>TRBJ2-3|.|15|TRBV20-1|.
CSARDFLGSTDTQYF
TGCAGTGCTAGAGATTTTCTAGGCAGCACAGATACGCAGTATTTT